Sequencing of this T cell receptor (beta chain) was carried out in a study of vaccination effects on CD4 cells after COVID-19. Sequencing used immunoSEQ multiplex PCR; TCRdb keeps in-frame clones, though not all of them. Here the sample spans 45,000 to 65,000 clones, 75% to 90% being singletons. The V gene lost 4 bases and the J gene lost 10 bases, with 15 bases spanning the gap. The CDR3 has 13 amino acids. Germline V gene lookup returns CDR1 SGHRS and CDR2 YFSETQ. Expansion with viral peptide pools was applied to antigen-specific CD4+ T cells by the ViraFEST assay prior to sequencing. Cultured cells yielded isolated CD4+ T cells after roughly 11 days. IL-2 medium supplanted half the medium on days 3 and 7. This clone came up a few times. What it recognizes is unknown.

The receptor was isolated from a human donor who received a COVID-19 vaccine. The sequenced sample was CD4+ T cells from PBMCs cultured with HCoV-229E spike peptides, obtained before COVID-19 vaccination. The rearrangement uses TRBV5-1 and TRBJ2-1, with D uncertain. The CDR3 loop reads CASSLELAGEQFF. The DNA of the CDR3 is TGCGCCAGCAGCCTGGAACTTGCTGGAGAGCAGTTCTTC. Full variable domain (missing parts from reference TRBV5-1 and TRBJ2-1): KAGVTQTPRYLIKTRGQQVTLSCSPISGHRSVSWYQQTPGQGLQFLFEYFSETQRNKGNFPGRFSGRQFSNSRSEMNVSTLELGDSALYLCASSLELAGEQFFGPGTRLTVL.